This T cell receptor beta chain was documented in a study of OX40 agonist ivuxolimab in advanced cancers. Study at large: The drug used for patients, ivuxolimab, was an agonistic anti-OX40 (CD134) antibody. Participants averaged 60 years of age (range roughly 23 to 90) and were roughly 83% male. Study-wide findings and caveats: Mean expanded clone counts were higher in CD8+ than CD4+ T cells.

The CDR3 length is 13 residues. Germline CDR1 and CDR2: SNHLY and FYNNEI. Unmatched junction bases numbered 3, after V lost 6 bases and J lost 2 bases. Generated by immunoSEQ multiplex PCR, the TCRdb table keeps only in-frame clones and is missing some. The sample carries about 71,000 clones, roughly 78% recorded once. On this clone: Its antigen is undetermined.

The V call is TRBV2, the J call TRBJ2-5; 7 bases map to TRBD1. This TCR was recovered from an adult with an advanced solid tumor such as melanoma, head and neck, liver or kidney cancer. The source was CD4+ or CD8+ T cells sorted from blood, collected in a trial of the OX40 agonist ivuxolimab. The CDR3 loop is CASRGQKQETQYF. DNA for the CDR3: TGTGCCAGCAGGGGACAGAAGCAAGAGACCCAGTACTTC.